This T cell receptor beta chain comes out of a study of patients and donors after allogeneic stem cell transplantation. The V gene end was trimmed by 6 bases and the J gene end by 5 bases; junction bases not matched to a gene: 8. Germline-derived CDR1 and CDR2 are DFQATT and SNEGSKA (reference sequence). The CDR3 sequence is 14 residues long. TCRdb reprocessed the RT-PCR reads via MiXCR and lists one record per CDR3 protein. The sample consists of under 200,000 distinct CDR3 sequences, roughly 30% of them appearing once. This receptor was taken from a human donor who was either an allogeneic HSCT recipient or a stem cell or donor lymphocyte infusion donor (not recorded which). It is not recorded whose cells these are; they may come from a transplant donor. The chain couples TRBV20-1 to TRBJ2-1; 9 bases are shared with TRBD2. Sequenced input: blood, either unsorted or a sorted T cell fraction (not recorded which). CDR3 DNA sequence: TGCAGTGCGCTAAGACTAGCGGCCCACAATGAGCAGTTCTTC. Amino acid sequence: CSALRLAAHNEQFF.